This entry concerns a single T cell receptor (beta chain). No antigen is known for it. Qualities for individual bases were not recorded, and no much larger clone is one base off. The source of the sample is a study of lymphopenia after photon versus proton radiotherapy (dated by TCRdb to the late 2010s). About the full investigation: The immunological effects of photon versus proton radiation therapy were compared in patients with gastrointestinal tumors who developed high-grade lymphopenia. The roughly 20 patients in the cohort had gastrointestinal tumors, were treated with either photon or proton therapy, and subsequently developed lymphopenia. The study was designed to characterize how the impact on the immune system differs between the two radiation modalities. General conclusions and limits of the study: The survival association was assessed only in patients who died, and better survival with proton therapy was presented by the authors as a possibility rather than a demonstrated result. Once the lymphocyte count had reached its nadir, the repertoires of photon-treated patients showed oligoclonal expansion, particularly of CD8+ Temra cells, and this expansion drove the decline in diversity. Across the cohort, a larger post-nadir drop in TCR diversity was inversely correlated with overall survival time among patients who died. During treatment, patients who received photon therapy lost naive T cells and TCR diversity and gained effector/memory populations, whereas patients who received proton therapy remained relatively stable.

Receptor libraries were prepared by the immunoSEQ multiplex PCR assay. Alongside multiparametric flow cytometry, deep sequencing of rearranged TCR beta loci was used to profile the T cell repertoires. TCRdb mirrors the immuneACCESS table, restricted to in-frame sequences. Some clones are absent from its copies; in checked studies, under half trace to an unresolved V gene, and the reason for the others is unknown. A total of approximately 71,000 clones appear in this sample, approximately 91% of them only once. The ten biggest clones cover roughly 2.7% of the sample. The CDR3 sequence holds 15 residues, the cysteine and phenylalanine included. Only CDR3 DNA is held: 45 bases, read in frame from base 1. Trimming at the junction amounts to 2 bases on V and 7 bases on J, and the germline ends lie 16 bases apart. CDR1 SGDLS and CDR2 YYNGEE are derived from the germline V gene.

This chain is built from TRBV9 and TRBJ2-1; TRBD1 is perhaps the D gene, given 5 matching bases. The receptor's source is a woman in her 70s with pancreatic cancer. Specimen: peripheral blood, collected from a patient treated with photon-based radiotherapy. The CDR3 protein is CASSVQGAPVNEQFF. The bases are TGTGCCAGCAGCGTTCAGGGTGCCCCGGTAAATGAGCAGTTCTTC.